This T cell receptor beta chain was sequenced in a study of cytomegalovirus exposure and HLA in healthy donors. Though probably carrying unrecorded immune exposures, donors were nominally healthy at sampling. The table lists this clone with a few counts. PCR amplification relied on 60 Vbeta primers (plus 13 Jbeta primers). Sequencing was performed with immunoSEQ multiplex PCR; in TCRdb, only in-frame clones are kept and a portion is missing. The sample records 150,000 to 200,000 clones, about an eighth being singletons. Sequencing was done on a sample of PBMCs. This TCR was sampled from a man aged 50-59 years in good health and CMV-seropositive.

The CDR3 sequence is CASSYAGQGAETQYF. CDR3 coding DNA: TGTGCCAGCAGTTACGCGGGACAGGGGGCAGAGACCCAGTACTTC. V usage is TRBV6-5 and J usage is TRBJ2-5, with 12 positions matching TRBD1. Germline V CDR1 and CDR2: MNHEY, SVGAGI. This CDR3 is built from 15 residues. Trimming at V came to 2 bases and at J to 4 bases, leaving 2 bases not matched to a gene.